The TCR beta chain under discussion was sequenced for a study of T cells in Graves' hyperthyroidism and ophthalmopathy. Study summary: Prior to any treatment, at the point of initial diagnosis, peripheral blood was collected. Study-wide findings and caveats: Ophthalmopathy and stable hyperthyroidism were told apart by a 13 V-J model.

This clonotype has ten or more counts. What it binds is not known. Uncontrolled infections, other autoimmune diseases, pregnancy or lactation led to exclusion of patients. Source material for PBMCs was 10 ml fresh peripheral blood. RNA transcripts provided the source from which TCR beta CDR3 regions were amplified. HTBI primers were used for first-round RT-PCR of the TCR CDR3. TCRdb re-derived calls from the multiplex PCR reads in MiXCR, one entry per CDR3 protein. The table includes 400,000 to 600,000 distinct CDR3 sequences, 15% to 20% detected once. This TCR was sampled from a woman aged 30 to 39 with Graves' ophthalmopathy. Sample: blood.

CDR3 coding DNA: TGTGCCAGCAGTTCTTTCGATGGATCTACAGATACGCAGTATTTT. As protein: CASSSFDGSTDTQYF. The V call is TRBV6-2 or TRBV6-3, the J call TRBJ2-3; no firm D call. The CDR3 totals 15 residues. Germline CDR1 is MNHEY and CDR2 is SVGEGT. Trimming pared 4 bases from V and 3 bases from J, leaving 14 bases between.